These 15 T cell receptor beta chains share one sample of origin, sequenced in a study of T cell repertoires in cytomegalovirus infection. In TCRdb, the reads were re-called with MiXCR into one record per CDR3 protein. The sample holds about 120,000 distinct CDR3 sequences, around 9.1% seen once. These TCRs are of unknown antigen specificity. Sequencing used PBMCs, sequenced either directly or after in vitro stimulation (not recorded which). These receptors came from a human donor in good health (CMV status not recorded). Some clones in this sample may be carry-over from other donors' samples.

This clonotype showed up many times. CDR3 residues: CASSLTGLAGIGELFF. CDR3 nucleotide sequence: TGTGCCAGCAGCTTAACCGGACTAGCGGGGATCGGGGAGCTGTTTTTT. V gene TRBV7-2 combines with J gene TRBJ2-2; 12 bases are shared with TRBD2. The CDR3 length is 16 residues. The junction had 5 bases not matched to a gene; V was cut back by 2 bases and J by 7 bases. Germline V gives CDR1 SGHTA, CDR2 FQGNSA.

This clonotype was seen ten or more times. The chain has TRBV7-3 and TRBJ2-7, with 7 bases identical to TRBD2. Germline V lookup: CDR1 SGHTA, CDR2 FQGTGA. V lost 4 bases and J lost 4; bases outside the gene matches: 4. The length of the CDR3 is 13 residues. CDR3 DNA: TGTGCCAGCAGCTCATACGGGGGGTACGAGCAGTACTTC. This codes for CASSSYGGYEQYF.

This clonotype appeared many times. V gene TRBV7-2 combines with J gene TRBJ1-3; D perhaps matches TRBD1 (5 bases). Germline assignment: CDR1 SGHTA and CDR2 FQGNSA. The V gene lost 6 bases and the J gene lost 0 bases, with 12 bases spanning the gap. The CDR3 extends over 15 amino acids. CDR3 loop: CASRDSPNSGNTIYF. The CDR3 bases are TGTGCCAGCAGAGACAGTCCCAACTCTGGAAACACCATATATTTT.

In its sample, this clonotype was seen a few times. V usage is TRBV6-6 and J usage is TRBJ2-1, with 7 bases aligning to TRBD2. The length of the CDR3 is 17 residues. J was trimmed by 4 bases and V by 0 bases; bases with no gene match: 9. CDR1 and CDR2 from the germline V gene are MNHNY and SVGAGI (reference sequence). The CDR3 loop is CASSYSWREKGYNEQFF. The DNA for the CDR3 is TGTGCCAGCAGTTACTCTTGGCGGGAGAAAGGGTACAATGAGCAGTTCTTC.

This chain joins TRBV20-1 and TRBJ2-5; TRBD2 aligns across 15 bases. The CDR3 consists of 16 residues. The ends lost 1 base at V and 5 bases at J; junction bases unmatched: 5. Germline CDR1 and CDR2: DFQATT and SNEGSKA (reference sequence). CDR3 bases: TGCAGTGCTAGAGGGACTAGCGGGAGGGAATGGGAGACCCAGTACTTC. Translation gives CSARGTSGREWETQYF.

This clonotype appeared many times. The gene calls are TRBV7-8 and TRBJ2-3, with 7 bases fitting TRBD2. This CDR3 contains 16 residues. CDR1 and CDR2 (germline): SGHVS, FQNEAQ. J lost 5 bases, V lost 5 bases, and 13 bases had no gene match. The CDR3 loop reads CASSLGVREQIDTQYF. CDR3 in DNA: TGTGCCAGCAGCCTGGGGGTGCGGGAGCAGATAGATACGCAGTATTTT.

This clonotype came up a few times. This chain uses TRBV6-2 or TRBV6-3 with TRBJ2-7; D possibly matches TRBD1 or TRBD2 (6 bases each). Germline CDR1 reads MNHEY; CDR2 reads SVGEGT. This CDR3 contains 14 residues. V was clipped by 11 bases and J by 6 bases, with 23 bases between them. The CDR3 is CAVGQGVLGGEQYF. The CDR3 DNA reads as TGTGCCGTGGGACAAGGAGTGTTGGGGGGCGAGCAGTACTTC.

Many counts were recorded for this clonotype. The V gene is TRBV25-1, the J gene TRBJ1-4; D gene ambiguous. CDR3 length: 15 residues. V shed 1 base and J shed 7 bases, with 13 bases lying between them. CDR1 and CDR2 from the germline V gene are MGHDK and SYGVNS. The CDR3 loop is CASSESPGGGEKLFF. Written as DNA, the CDR3 is TGTGCCAGCAGTGAATCTCCGGGCGGAGGTGAAAAACTGTTTTTT.

This clonotype occurred a few times. The chain carries TRBV6-2 or TRBV6-3 and TRBJ1-5, with a weak D call TRBD1 (5 bases). Trimming stripped 6 bases from V and 6 bases from J, with 12 bases between. This CDR3 is built from 13 residues. Germline V lookup: CDR1 MNHEY, CDR2 SVGEGT. The DNA for the CDR3 is TGTGCCAGCAGCCAGGGTCAGGCTCAGCCCCAGCATTTT. Protein: CASSQGQAQPQHF.

In this sample, this clonotype turned up many times. V and J are TRBV6-1 and TRBJ1-2; maybe TRBD1 (5 bases). Germline V gene lookup returns CDR1 MNHNS and CDR2 SASEGT. This CDR3 is 13 amino acids long. The V end lost 10 bases, the J end lost 5 bases, and 17 bases lay between the germline ends. CDR3 in DNA: TGTGCCACCGACCTTGGGACGGAATATGGCTACACCTTC. It encodes CATDLGTEYGYTF.

In its sample, this clonotype was seen many times. The rearrangement joins TRBV7-2 to TRBJ2-1; D remains ambiguous. The CDR3 loop spans 13 amino acids. The V end lost 5 bases, the J end lost 6 bases, and 11 bases lay between the germline ends. Germline CDR1 and CDR2: SGHTA and FQGNSA. The CDR3 sequence: CASSPRLVNEQFF. CDR3 nucleotides: TGTGCCAGCAGCCCGAGATTAGTCAATGAGCAGTTCTTC.

This clonotype has just a few counts. The J gene is TRBJ2-1, the V gene TRBV28; no definite D call. This CDR3 has 13 residues. CDR1 and CDR2 from the germline V gene are MDHEN and SYDVKM. Between the trimmed V and J ends, which lost 7 bases and 10 bases, there was a span of 17 bases. The CDR3 sequence: CASTKYSAGEQFF. The CDR3 DNA reads TGTGCCAGCACCAAATACTCGGCCGGGGAGCAGTTCTTC.

This clonotype has a count of ten or more. V is TRBV11-2 and J is TRBJ2-1, with D tentatively TRBD1 or TRBD2 (7 bases each). Germline CDR1 SGHAT, CDR2 FQNNGV. V was shortened by 7 bases and J by 7 bases, with 23 bases between the two germline ends. CDR3 size: 16 residues. The CDR3 sequence is CASTPGGPYRGNEQFF. The DNA of the CDR3 is TGTGCCAGCACCCCGGGGGGTCCCTACAGGGGTAATGAGCAGTTCTTC.

This clonotype showed up many times. The chain carries TRBV24-1 and TRBJ1-5, with D hard to call. CDR1 and CDR2 (germline): KGHDR, SFDVKD. V was cut by 3 bases and J by 3 bases, with 5 bases left in between. CDR3 length: 13 amino acids. The CDR3 sequence: CATSDRVNQPQHF. Here the CDR3 DNA reads TGTGCCACCAGTGATCGAGTCAATCAGCCCCAGCATTTT.

In its sample, this clonotype was seen a few times. The chain employs TRBV29-1 and TRBJ2-2; the match to TRBD1 covers 10 bases. Per the germline V gene, CDR1 is SQVTM and CDR2 is ANQGSEA. This CDR3 spans 14 amino acids. J lost 4 bases, V lost 6 bases, and 5 bases had no gene match. In nucleotides, the CDR3 is TGCAGCGTCGGAGGGACAGGGGCCACCGGGGAGCTGTTTTTT. It encodes CSVGGTGATGELFF.